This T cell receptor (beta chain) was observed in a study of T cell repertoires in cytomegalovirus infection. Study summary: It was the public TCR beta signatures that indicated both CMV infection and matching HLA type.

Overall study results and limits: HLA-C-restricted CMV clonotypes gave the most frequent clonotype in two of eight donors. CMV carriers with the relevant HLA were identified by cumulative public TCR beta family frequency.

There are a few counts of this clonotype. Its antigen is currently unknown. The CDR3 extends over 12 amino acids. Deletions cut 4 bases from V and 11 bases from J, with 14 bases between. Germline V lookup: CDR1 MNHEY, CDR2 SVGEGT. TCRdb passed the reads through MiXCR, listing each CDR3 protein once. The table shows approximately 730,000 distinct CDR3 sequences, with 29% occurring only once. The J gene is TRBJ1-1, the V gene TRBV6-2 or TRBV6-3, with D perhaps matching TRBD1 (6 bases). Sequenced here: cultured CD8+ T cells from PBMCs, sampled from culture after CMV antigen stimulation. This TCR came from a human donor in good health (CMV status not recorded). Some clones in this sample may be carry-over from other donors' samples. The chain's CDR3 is CASSSDRRRAFF. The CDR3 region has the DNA TGTGCCAGCAGTTCTGACAGGCGGCGGGCTTTCTTT.